What follows describes a single T cell receptor beta chain. An end of the junction does not agree with germline; a read error may underlie this. The method was immunoSEQ multiplex PCR; TCRdb's version includes in-frame clones alone and lacks a portion of them. The sample has about 60,000 clones, around 93% seen once. The data were obtained in a study of T cell changes during pregnancy in multiple sclerosis. This CDR3 region has 15 residues. CDR1 and CDR2 from the germline V gene are SSHAT and FNYEAQ (reference sequence). The sample was CD4+ T cells from peripheral blood mononuclear cells, taken in the first trimester of pregnancy. The V and J genes are TRBV7-7 and TRBJ2-2, with 7 bases lining up with TRBD1. The receptor was derived from a female donor with multiple sclerosis, enrolled in a pregnancy study. In DNA form, the CDR3 reads TGTGCTAGCAGCTTAGACAGGGCGCACACCGGGGAGCTGTTTTTT. Amino acids: CASSLDRAHTGELFF. Variable domain in full (rest from reference TRBV7-7 and TRBJ2-2): GAGVSQSPRYKVTKRGQDVTLRCDPISSHATLYWYQQALGQGPEFLTYFNYEAQPDKSGLPSDRFSAERPEGSISTLTIQRTEQRDSAMYRCASSLDRAHTGELFFGEGSRLTVL.